The clone carrying this T cell receptor (beta chain) was observed a handful of times. Its antigen remains unidentified. The data belong to a study of T cells after yellow fever vaccination. TCRdb reprocessed the 5' RACE reads via MiXCR and lists one record per CDR3 protein. There are almost 600,000 distinct CDR3 sequences in the sample; roughly 14% occur only once, and around 15% lies in the top ten. Germline values: CDR1 MNHEY, CDR2 SMNVEV (reference sequence). Trimming cost V 6 bases and J 0 bases, with 12 bases left between them. This CDR3 comprises 14 residues. Broader study findings: Booster samples showed a return of most primary-vaccination clones (under 97% CD4, 88% CD8).

The J gene is TRBJ2-7, the V gene TRBV27, with D unresolved. The receptor comes from a man aged 30-40 years who received the YFV17D yellow fever vaccine. This material consisted of PBMCs, taken on the day of the yellow fever booster vaccination. CDR3 bases: TGTGCCAGCAGCCTAAAGACGGCCTCCTACGAGCAGTACTTC. The encoded protein is CASSLKTASYEQYF.